These 29 T cell receptor beta chains came from one sample sequenced in a study of T cell responses to AZD1222 COVID-19 vaccine. The protocol was immunoSEQ multiplex PCR, while the TCRdb copy is restricted to in-frame clones and leaves out a portion. The sample records around 180,000 clones, 88% being singletons. The sample was peripheral blood, taken 28 days after the second AZD1222 dose. The source of these receptors is an adult who received the AZD1222 COVID-19 vaccine.

This chain connects TRBV2 to TRBJ2-7; TRBD1 aligns across 9 bases. CDR3 length equals 14 residues. V lost 5 bases to trimming and J lost 6 bases; unmatched junction nucleotides: 8. Germline V gives CDR1 SNHLY, CDR2 FYNNEI. The CDR3 nucleotides read TGTGCCAGCAGTAGGGACAGGGTCGCGGGCGAGCAGTACTTC. Amino acid sequence: CASSRDRVAGEQYF.

This chain links TRBV19 with TRBJ2-7; D tentatively reads TRBD1 or TRBD2 (5 bases each). The V end was cut by 5 bases, the J end by 4 bases, with 18 bases between. This CDR3 region has 15 residues. Germline V gives CDR1 LNHDA, CDR2 SQIVND (reference sequence). This CDR3 is CASSPREGLGYEQYF. CDR3 sequence (DNA): TGTGCCAGTAGTCCCCGAGAGGGGCTGGGATACGAGCAGTACTTC.

This chain joins TRBV4-1 and TRBJ2-7; 9 bases align to TRBD1. Trimming took 4 bases from V and 0 from J; bases not matched to a gene: 4. Germline CDR1 is MGHRA and CDR2 is YSYEKL. This CDR3 comprises 15 residues. Here the CDR3 DNA reads TGCGCCAGCAGCCCAGGACAGGGGACCTCCTACGAGCAGTACTTC. It encodes CASSPGQGTSYEQYF.

The rearrangement joins TRBV6-1 to TRBJ1-4, with D maybe TRBD1 (6 bases). The germline CDR1 and CDR2 sequences are MNHNS and SASEGT. The CDR3 has 17 amino acids. The V end was cut by 1 base, the J end by 1 base, with 13 bases between. For the CDR3, the DNA is TGTGCCAGCAGTGAAGAGGTCAGGGGAGTAACTAATGAAAAACTGTTTTTT. Translation gives CASSEEVRGVTNEKLFF.

This clone was observed once. V gene TRBV27 combines with J gene TRBJ1-5; tentative D call: TRBD1 (6 bases). With 5 bases removed from V and 7 bases from J, the gap between germline ends came to 18 bases. Germline V CDR1 and CDR2: MNHEY, SMNVEV (reference sequence). This CDR3 contains 15 residues. This CDR3 reads CASSRGTARGQPQHF. The CDR3 DNA sequence: TGTGCCAGCAGTCGGGGGACGGCGAGGGGGCAGCCCCAGCATTTT.

The chain couples TRBV7-8 to TRBJ2-3; 7 nucleotides agree with TRBD2. This CDR3 is built from 15 residues. With 8 bases clipped from V and 2 bases from J, the junction kept 10 bases outside the gene matches. Germline V gene data show CDR1 as SGHVS and CDR2 as FQNEAQ. CDR3 loop: CASLWGAGLTDTQYF. For the CDR3, the DNA is TGTGCCAGCCTATGGGGAGCGGGGCTCACAGATACGCAGTATTTT.

The chain has TRBV7-9 and TRBJ1-2; D gene uncertain. CDR3 length: 12 amino acids. Trimming removed 5 bases from V and 8 bases from J, with 12 bases in between. Germline V gives CDR1 SEHNR, CDR2 FQNEAQ (reference sequence). The CDR3 spells CASSLDREGYTF. In nucleotides, the CDR3 is TGTGCCAGCAGCCTAGATCGGGAAGGCTACACCTTC.

J is TRBJ1-1 and V is TRBV27; D is uncertain. Trimming took off 2 bases at V and 4 bases at J, with 8 bases between the two ends. CDR1 is MNHEY and CDR2 is SMNVEV in the germline V gene (reference sequence). The CDR3 consists of 13 residues. CDR3 sequence: CASSLGAPTEAFF. The CDR3 DNA reads as TGTGCCAGCAGTTTAGGCGCACCCACTGAAGCTTTCTTT.

This clone has only a few counts. The chain is built from TRBV5-6 and TRBJ2-3, with D possibly matching TRBD2 (6 bases). CDR1 is SGHDT and CDR2 is YYEEEE in the germline V gene. The CDR3 totals 12 residues. V shed 4 bases and J shed 10 bases, with 13 bases lying between them. The CDR3 nucleotides are TGTGCCAGCAGCCCGGGACTCACAGCGCAGTATTTT. Protein sequence: CASSPGLTAQYF.

The rearrangement joins TRBV6-1 to TRBJ2-4; 7 bases are shared with TRBD2. CDR3 length: 17 residues. CDR1 MNHNS and CDR2 SASEGT come from the germline V gene. V lost 1 base to trimming and J lost 1 base; unmatched junction nucleotides: 7. In DNA, the CDR3 is TGTGCCAGCAGTGAAGGAGGGTATAGCGGGGCCAAAAACATTCAGTACTTC. Residues: CASSEGGYSGAKNIQYF.

The chain combines TRBV5-1 with TRBJ2-1, with no clear D. The V and J ends lost 2 bases and 5 bases respectively, with 8 bases between them. The germline V gene encodes CDR1 SGHRS and CDR2 YFSETQ. The CDR3 is 13 amino acids. CDR3 coding DNA: TGCGCCAGCAGCTTTGGCACCGACAATGAGCAGTTCTTC. Amino acids: CASSFGTDNEQFF.

The chain couples TRBV25-1 to TRBJ2-2; TRBD1 agrees at 8 bases. Trimming at V came to 8 bases and at J to 1 base, leaving 3 bases not matched to a gene. Germline assignment: CDR1 MGHDK and CDR2 SYGVNS. There are 14 residues in the CDR3. CDR3 in amino acids: CASRGTGNTGELFF. The CDR3 DNA sequence: TGTGCCAGCCGCGGGACAGGGAACACCGGGGAGCTGTTTTTT.

The genes are TRBV19 and TRBJ1-1; 8 nucleotides match TRBD1. V lost 3 bases, J lost 4 bases, and 7 bases stayed unmatched. This CDR3 spans 15 amino acids. The germline V gene has CDR1 LNHDA and CDR2 SQIVND (reference sequence). CDR3: CASSISLTGGTEAFF. The CDR3 DNA reads TGTGCCAGTAGTATCTCCCTAACAGGGGGCACTGAAGCTTTCTTT.

The V and J genes are TRBV24-1 and TRBJ2-7; the D gene is possibly TRBD2 (5 bases). CDR3 length: 14 residues. V lost 7 bases to trimming and J lost 0 bases, with 12 bases between them. Germline CDR1 and CDR2: KGHDR and SFDVKD. The CDR3 protein is CATSRGKSSYEQYF. The CDR3 bases are TGTGCCACCAGCCGGGGTAAGAGCTCCTACGAGCAGTACTTC.

J is TRBJ2-2 and V is TRBV4-3; D remains ambiguous. CDR1 and CDR2 (germline): LGHNA, YSLEER. The V and J ends lost 2 bases and 5 bases respectively, with 3 bases between them. The CDR3 covers 12 residues. The CDR3: CASSQWTGELFF. CDR3 sequence (DNA): TGCGCCAGCAGCCAATGGACCGGGGAGCTGTTTTTT.

This clone was picked up one time. The same CDR3 arises from other DNA sequences in this sample as well. The chain links TRBV7-3 to TRBJ2-5; TRBD2 matches at 13 bases. V was clipped by 5 bases and J by 4 bases; unmatched bases: 4. CDR1 SGHTA and CDR2 FQGTGA come from the germline V gene. The CDR3 contains 15 residues. For the CDR3, the DNA is TGTGCCAGCAGCCCTGGACTAGCGGGAGTAGAGACCCAGTACTTC. Amino acids: CASSPGLAGVETQYF.

V is TRBV28 and J is TRBJ1-5; 8 bases line up with TRBD1. Germline V gives CDR1 MDHEN, CDR2 SYDVKM. With 6 bases clipped from V and 0 bases from J, the junction kept 4 bases outside the gene matches. This CDR3 region has 15 residues. The CDR3 DNA sequence: TGTGCCAGCAGGACGGGACAGGCTAGCAATCAGCCCCAGCATTTT. This translates into CASRTGQASNQPQHF.

V usage is TRBV5-4 and J usage is TRBJ2-7, with D perhaps TRBD2 (6 bases). Germline V gene lookup returns CDR1 SGHNT and CDR2 YYREEE (reference sequence). Deletions cut 4 bases from V and 4 bases from J, with 15 bases between. The CDR3 length is 14 residues. The CDR3 loop reads CASSISGRAYEQYF. The CDR3 nucleotides read TGTGCCAGCAGCATTAGCGGACGCGCATACGAGCAGTACTTC.

The V call is TRBV7-3, the J call TRBJ2-7, with unresolved D. Germline CDR1 is SGHTA and CDR2 is FQGTGA. CDR3 length equals 12 residues. Trimming took 5 bases from V and 4 from J, leaving 9 bases between them. The CDR3 DNA sequence: TGTGCCAGCAGCCAAACCGGGTACGAGCAGTACTTC. Its protein is CASSQTGYEQYF.

The V gene is TRBV19, the J gene TRBJ1-1; maybe TRBD1 (5 bases). Trimming pared 0 bases from V and 0 bases from J, leaving 11 bases between. CDR3 length: 16 amino acids. Germline values: CDR1 LNHDA, CDR2 SQIVND (reference sequence). The CDR3 region has the DNA TGTGCCAGTAGTATAGATCGGGGCAGGGTGAACACTGAAGCTTTCTTT. Protein: CASSIDRGRVNTEAFF.

The rearrangement uses TRBV6-1 and TRBJ1-1, with D unresolved. Deletions cut 2 bases from V and 7 bases from J, with 8 bases between. The CDR3 extends over 12 amino acids. Per the germline V gene, CDR1 is MNHNS and CDR2 is SASEGT. The CDR3 DNA reads as TGTGCCAGCAGTGAAAGGGCGGGTGAAGCTTTCTTT. Protein product: CASSERAGEAFF.

The chain uses TRBV3-1 (or the pseudogene TRBV3-2) and TRBJ2-7, with TRBD1 matching over 7 bases. Germline V gene data show CDR1 as LGHDT and CDR2 as YNNKEL (reference sequence). This CDR3 contains 14 residues. The V segment lost 1 base and the J segment 2 bases; nucleotides outside the gene matches: 2. The CDR3 loop is CASSQGQGPYEQYF. The CDR3, as DNA: TGTGCCAGCAGCCAAGGACAGGGTCCCTACGAGCAGTACTTC.

J is TRBJ2-7 and V is TRBV3-1 (or the pseudogene TRBV3-2); no firm D call. Germline V gives CDR1 LGHDT, CDR2 YNNKEL (reference sequence). V was trimmed by 4 bases and J by 4 bases, leaving 8 bases between them. This CDR3 has 12 residues. The CDR3 DNA reads as TGTGCCAGCAGCCTCCAGCTATACGAGCAGTACTTC. Encoded protein: CASSLQLYEQYF.

This sequence joins TRBV27 and TRBJ1-1; D is uncertain. Between the trimmed V and J ends, which lost 6 bases and 8 bases, there was a span of 16 bases. Per germline, CDR1 MNHEY and CDR2 SMNVEV (reference sequence). The CDR3 length is 13 residues. The CDR3 spells CASSLSNLGEAFF. The CDR3 coding sequence is TGTGCCAGCAGCCTGTCGAACCTTGGGGAAGCTTTCTTT.

This clone was found once. This chain links TRBV11-3 with TRBJ2-1; no firm D call. V was clipped by 4 bases and J by 7 bases, with 17 bases between them. The CDR3 consists of 15 residues. Germline-derived CDR1 and CDR2 are SGHNT and YENEEA. Here the CDR3 DNA reads TGTGCCAGCAGCTCATCCCTAAGCCGCCGAAATGAGCAGTTCTTC. Protein product: CASSSSLSRRNEQFF. Variable domain in full (rest from reference TRBV11-3 and TRBJ2-1): EAGVVQSPRYKIIEKKQPVAFWCNPISGHNTLYWYLQNLGQGPELLIRYENEEAVDDSQLPKDRFSAERLKGVDSTLKIQPAELGDSAVYLCASSSSLSRRNEQFFGPGTRLTVL.

The gene calls are TRBV27 and TRBJ1-4; TRBD1 agrees at 10 bases. CDR1 and CDR2 (germline): MNHEY, SMNVEV (reference sequence). The CDR3 consists of 14 residues. J lost 8 bases, V lost 6 bases, and 6 bases had no gene match. CDR3 sequence reads: CASSRQGAQEKLFF. The CDR3 DNA reads TGTGCCAGCAGCAGACAGGGGGCCCAAGAAAAACTGTTTTTT.

V usage is TRBV6-5 and J usage is TRBJ2-3, with D possibly being TRBD1 (7 bases). Germline V lookup: CDR1 MNHEY, CDR2 SVGAGI. V was trimmed by 4 bases and J by 1 base, leaving 12 bases between them. The CDR3 has 15 residues. The CDR3 sequence is CASSLGRGGTDTQYF. The CDR3 DNA sequence: TGTGCCAGCAGTTTGGGCAGGGGGGGCACAGATACGCAGTATTTT.

This rearrangement joins TRBV18 to TRBJ1-6, with D perhaps matching TRBD1 (6 bases). V was trimmed by 3 bases and J by 9 bases, leaving 24 bases between them. This CDR3 is 18 amino acids long. Germline assignment: CDR1 KGHSH and CDR2 LQKENI. CDR3 DNA sequence: TGTGCCAGCTCACCTATCCCGGGACACTCACGCGGGGGTTCACCCCTCCACTTT. It codes for CASSPIPGHSRGGSPLHF. Full variable domain (missing parts from reference TRBV18 and TRBJ1-6): NAGVMQNPRHLVRRRGQEARLRCSPMKGHSHVYWYRQLPEEGLKFMVYLQKENIIDESGMPKERFSAEFPKEGPSILRIQQVVRGDSAAYFCASSPIPGHSRGGSPLHFGNGTRLTVT.

The J gene is TRBJ2-1, the V gene TRBV4-3, with 10 bases matching TRBD1. V shed 0 bases and J 9 bases; nucleotides not matched to a gene: 11. CDR1 and CDR2 (germline): LGHNA, YSLEER. The CDR3 loop spans 17 amino acids. CDR3 loop: CASSQDPPTGGEGEQFF. The CDR3 DNA reads as TGCGCCAGCAGCCAAGATCCCCCGACAGGGGGCGAGGGTGAGCAGTTCTTC.